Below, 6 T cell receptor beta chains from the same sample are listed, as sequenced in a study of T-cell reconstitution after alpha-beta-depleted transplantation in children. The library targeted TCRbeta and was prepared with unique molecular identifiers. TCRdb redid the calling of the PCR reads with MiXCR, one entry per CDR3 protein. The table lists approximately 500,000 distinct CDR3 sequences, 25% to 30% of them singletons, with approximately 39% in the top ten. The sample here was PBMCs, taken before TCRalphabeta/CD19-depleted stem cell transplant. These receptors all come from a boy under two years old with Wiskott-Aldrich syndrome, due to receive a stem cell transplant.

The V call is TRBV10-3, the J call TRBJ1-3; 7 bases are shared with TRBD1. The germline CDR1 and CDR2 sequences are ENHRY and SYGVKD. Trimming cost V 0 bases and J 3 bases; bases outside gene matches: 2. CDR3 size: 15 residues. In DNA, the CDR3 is TGTGCCATCAGTGAGTCGACAGGGCATGGAAACACCATATATTTT. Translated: CAISESTGHGNTIYF.

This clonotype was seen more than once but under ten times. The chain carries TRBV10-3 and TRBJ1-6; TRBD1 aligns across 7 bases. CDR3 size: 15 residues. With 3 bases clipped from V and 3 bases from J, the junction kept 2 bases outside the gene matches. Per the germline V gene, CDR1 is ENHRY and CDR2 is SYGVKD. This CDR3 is CAISEGDSYNSPLHF. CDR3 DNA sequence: TGTGCCATCAGTGAAGGGGACAGCTATAATTCACCCCTCCACTTT.

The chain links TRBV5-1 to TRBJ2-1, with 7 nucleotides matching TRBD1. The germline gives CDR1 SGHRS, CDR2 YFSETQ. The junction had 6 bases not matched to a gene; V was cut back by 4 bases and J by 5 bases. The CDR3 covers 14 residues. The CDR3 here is CASSPQGIDNEQFF. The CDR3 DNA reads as TGCGCCAGCAGCCCACAGGGGATCGACAATGAGCAGTTCTTC. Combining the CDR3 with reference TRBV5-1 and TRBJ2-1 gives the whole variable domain KAGVTQTPRYLIKTRGQQVTLSCSPISGHRSVSWYQQTPGQGLQFLFEYFSETQRNKGNFPGRFSGRQFSNSRSEMNVSTLELGDSALYLCASSPQGIDNEQFFGPGTRLTVL.

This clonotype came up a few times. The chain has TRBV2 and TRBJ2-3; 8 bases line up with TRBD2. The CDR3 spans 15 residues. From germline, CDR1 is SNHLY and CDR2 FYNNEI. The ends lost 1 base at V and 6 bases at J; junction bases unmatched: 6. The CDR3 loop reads CASSEVGLVSDTQYF. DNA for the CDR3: TGTGCCAGCAGTGAAGTGGGACTAGTATCGGATACGCAGTATTTT.

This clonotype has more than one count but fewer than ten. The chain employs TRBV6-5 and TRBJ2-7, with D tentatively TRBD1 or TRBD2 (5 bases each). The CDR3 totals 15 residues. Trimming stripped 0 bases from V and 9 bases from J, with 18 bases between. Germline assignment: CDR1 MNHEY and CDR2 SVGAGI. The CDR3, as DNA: TGTGCCAGCAGTTACTCGTGGGGGTCCCACGACGCGCAGTACTTC. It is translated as CASSYSWGSHDAQYF.

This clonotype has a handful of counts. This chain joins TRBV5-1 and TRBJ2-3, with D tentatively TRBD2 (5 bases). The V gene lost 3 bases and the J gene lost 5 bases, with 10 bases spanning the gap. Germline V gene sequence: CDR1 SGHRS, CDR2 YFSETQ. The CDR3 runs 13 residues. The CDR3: CASSSTEVDTQYF. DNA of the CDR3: TGCGCCAGCAGCTCCACGGAGGTAGATACGCAGTATTTT. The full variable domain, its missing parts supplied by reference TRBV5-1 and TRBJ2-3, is KAGVTQTPRYLIKTRGQQVTLSCSPISGHRSVSWYQQTPGQGLQFLFEYFSETQRNKGNFPGRFSGRQFSNSRSEMNVSTLELGDSALYLCASSSTEVDTQYFGPGTRLTVL.